Shown below are 11 T cell receptor beta chains from a single sample sequenced in a study of blood T cells in healthy people across ages. A second roughly 7 to 11 cycle PCR used barcoded and J-beta primers. TCRdb reprocessed the 5' RACE reads via MiXCR and lists one record per CDR3 protein. The profile shows over 950,000 distinct CDR3 sequences, roughly 47% of them singletons. Sequencing was done on a sample of blood. The source of these receptors is a woman aged 55-75 years in good health.

The DNA of the CDR3 is TGTGCCAGCAGCTTAGCCGGGACTCGAGACCCTAACTACGAGCAGTACTTC. This translates into CASSLAGTRDPNYEQYF. The genes are TRBV7-9 and TRBJ2-7; TRBD2 might be the D (6 bases). Trimming cost V 0 bases and J 3 bases, with 18 bases left between them. The germline CDR1 and CDR2 sequences are SEHNR and FQNEAQ (reference sequence). CDR3 length equals 17 residues.

This rearrangement joins TRBV4-1 to TRBJ2-7; D is unresolved. Germline loops: CDR1 MGHRA, CDR2 YSYEKL. This CDR3 comprises 13 residues. V was shortened by 2 bases and J by 2 bases, with 7 bases between the two germline ends. The CDR3 DNA reads TGCGCCAGCAGCCAATTTAATCCCTACGAGCAGTACTTC. It translates to CASSQFNPYEQYF.

The chain joins TRBV6-1 to TRBJ2-1; D is possibly TRBD1 or TRBD2 (6 bases each). The V end lost 8 bases, the J end lost 4 bases, and 21 bases lay between the germline ends. The CDR3 has 16 residues. Looked up from germline, CDR1 is MNHNS and CDR2 is SASEGT. The DNA of the CDR3 is TGTGCCAGCCTCGCCGGGGGCGTGGAGAGTTACAATGAGCAGTTCTTC. Protein: CASLAGGVESYNEQFF.

This clonotype was seen only once. The chain uses TRBV28 and TRBJ2-7; possible D gene TRBD2, 6 bases. The CDR3 has 14 amino acids. Looked up from germline, CDR1 is MDHEN and CDR2 is SYDVKM. Trimming stripped 6 bases from V and 7 bases from J, with 19 bases between. The CDR3 coding sequence is TGTGCCAGCAGGGAAGGCTGGGGCGCGGGGGAGCAGTACTTC. Its protein product is CASREGWGAGEQYF.

The chain recombines TRBV20-1 with TRBJ2-1; D is tentatively TRBD1 or TRBD2 (5 bases each). Trimming removed 4 bases at V and 5 bases at J, with 12 bases between. CDR3 length: 13 amino acids. Germline CDR1 and CDR2: DFQATT and SNEGSKA (reference sequence). The CDR3 spells CSAIGRGNNEQFF. In nucleotides, the CDR3 is TGCAGTGCTATTGGACGGGGCAACAATGAGCAGTTCTTC.

This clonotype was observed a handful of times. The chain recombines TRBV4-2 with TRBJ1-2; D ambiguous. In germline, CDR1 is LGHNA, CDR2 YNFKEQ. The CDR3 has 13 residues. Trimming cost V 4 bases and J 2 bases, with 8 bases left between them. This chain's CDR3 is CASSLPSNYGYTF. The CDR3 coding sequence is TGTGCCAGCAGCCTTCCCTCAAACTATGGCTACACCTTC.

The chain recombines TRBV12-3 or TRBV12-4 with TRBJ2-1; D uncertain. This CDR3 comprises 16 residues. Trimming took off 2 bases at V and 0 bases at J, with 11 bases between the two ends. The CDR3 DNA follows: TGTGCCAGCAGTTTAAACGCGGTGAGCTCCTACAATGAGCAGTTCTTC. Translation: CASSLNAVSSYNEQFF.

CDR3 residues: CAARPTSGYNEQFF. CDR3 coding DNA: TGTGCCGCTCGACCGACTAGCGGGTACAATGAGCAGTTCTTC. V and J are TRBV6-2 or TRBV6-3 and TRBJ2-1; 10 bases match TRBD2. Unmatched junction bases numbered 8, after V lost 11 bases and J lost 4 bases. The CDR3 is made up of 14 amino acids. CDR1 MNHEY and CDR2 SVGEGT come from the germline V gene.

V and J are TRBV6-1 and TRBJ2-3, with D possibly TRBD1 on 5 matching bases. Trimming shortened V by 11 bases and J by 3 bases, and 15 bases separated the two germline ends. The germline V gene encodes CDR1 MNHNS and CDR2 SASEGT. The CDR3 is 13 amino acids. The CDR3 DNA is TGTGCCGGACAACGGCGGTGGACAGATACGCAGTATTTT. Protein sequence: CAGQRRWTDTQYF.

The gene calls are TRBV5-6 and TRBJ2-3; either TRBD1 or TRBD2 may fit D (5 bases each). Trimming took off 0 bases at V and 2 bases at J, with 16 bases between the two ends. This CDR3 has 17 amino acids. Germline-derived CDR1 and CDR2 are SGHDT and YYEEEE. This CDR3 is CASSLVGRYPSTDTQYF. In nucleotides, the CDR3 is TGTGCCAGCAGCTTGGTGGGACGGTATCCTTCCACAGATACGCAGTATTTT.

This chain uses TRBV18 with TRBJ1-4; 7 bases fit TRBD1. The J segment lost 5 bases and the V segment lost 4 bases, leaving 7 bases of the junction unmatched. CDR1 and CDR2 (germline): KGHSH, LQKENI. The CDR3 extends over 15 amino acids. The CDR3 region is CASSLGRDRNEKLFF. The CDR3, as DNA: TGTGCCAGCTCACTGGGTCGGGACAGAAATGAAAAACTGTTTTTT.